This T cell receptor beta chain was found in a study of OX40 agonist ivuxolimab in advanced cancers. Assay: immunoSEQ multiplex PCR; the TCRdb copy retains only in-frame clones and omits some. The table has approximately 76,000 clones, around nine tenths seen once; the top ten hold approximately 0.7%. Autoimmune disease history or systemic immunosuppression meant exclusion. Ten or more counts support this clone. The CDR3 length is 10 residues. Trimming removed 6 bases at V and 6 bases at J, with 8 bases between. CDR1 and CDR2 (germline): GTSNPN, SVGIG (reference sequence). The material was CD4+ or CD8+ T cells sorted from blood, obtained in a trial of the OX40 agonist ivuxolimab. The source is an adult with an advanced solid tumor such as melanoma, head and neck, liver or kidney cancer. The chain combines TRBV30 with TRBJ1-2; unclear D gene. The CDR3 DNA reads TGTGCCTGCGGCTGGGATGGCTACACCTTC. It translates to CACGWDGYTF.